Following are 27 T cell receptor beta chains from one sample sequenced in a study of tumor and adjacent non-tumor tissue in lung cancer. The template was RNA from unsorted bulk tissue. Three rounds of nested PCR, following a modified ARM-PCR protocol, produced the TCRbeta library. TCRdb itself ran the multiplex PCR reads through MiXCR, one entry per CDR3 protein. The table includes over 60,000 distinct CDR3 sequences, 73% detected once. Material: lung tumor tissue. These receptors were obtained from a man aged 55-75 years with non-small cell lung cancer.

As for this clonotype: An end of the junction differs from the germline gene, which may be a read error. The chain couples TRBV7-8 to TRBJ2-7, with D possibly being TRBD1 (6 bases). Germline CDR1 and CDR2: SGHVS and FQNEAQ. This CDR3 contains 14 residues. In DNA form, the CDR3 reads TGTGCCAGCAGCTTGGAGGACAGACTCTACGGGCAGTACTTC. This sequence encodes CASSLEDRLYGQYF.

As for this clonotype: The final CDR3 position lacks the conserved phenylalanine or tryptophan, pointing to a likely read error. The chain couples TRBV6-1 to TRBJ2-7; the D is unclear. Trimming removed 6 bases from V and 7 bases from J, with 13 bases in between. Germline-derived CDR1 and CDR2 are MNHNS and SASEGT. The CDR3 totals 12 residues. CDR3 sequence (DNA): TGTGCCAGCAGGATATTCTCATATGAGCAGTACTCC. This translates into CASRIFSYEQYS.

The chain is built from TRBV11-1 and TRBJ2-2; D may match TRBD1 or TRBD2 (5 bases each). CDR3 length: 14 amino acids. From germline, CDR1 is SGHAT and CDR2 FQDESV (reference sequence). Trimming cost V 9 bases and J 11 bases, with 22 bases left between them. DNA of the CDR3: TGTGCCAGAAACTATACTAGTGGCACAGGTGAGCTGTTTTTT. The encoded protein is CARNYTSGTGELFF. The whole variable domain, remainder taken from reference TRBV11-1 and TRBJ2-2, is EAEVAQSPRYKITEKSQAVAFWCDPISGHATLYWYRQILGQGPELLVQFQDESVVDDSQLPKDRFSAERLKGVDSTLKIQPAELGDSAMYLCARNYTSGTGELFFGEGSRLTVL.

The chain recombines TRBV20-1 with TRBJ2-3; 8 bases are shared with TRBD2. The CDR3 loop spans 14 amino acids. The V and J ends lost 7 bases and 3 bases, in that order; junction bases with no gene match: 9. Germline V gives CDR1 DFQATT, CDR2 SNEGSKA (reference sequence). CDR3 amino acids: CSVRVAGSTDTQYF. Written as DNA, the CDR3 is TGCAGTGTTCGTGTAGCGGGGAGTACAGATACGCAGTATTTT.

A remark on this clonotype: Sequence at one end of the junction differs from germline and may be a read error. The V call is TRBV29-1, the J call TRBJ2-2; TRBD2 agrees at 12 bases. This CDR3 is 16 amino acids long. Germline V gene sequence: CDR1 SQVTM, CDR2 ANQGSEA. DNA of the CDR3: TGCGGCGTTGGGACCACGACTAGCGGGAGTCCCGGGGAGCTGTTTTTT. Translated: CGVGTTTSGSPGELFF.

The chain has TRBV29-1 and TRBJ2-3, with D possibly matching TRBD1 (5 bases). The CDR3 is 11 amino acids. V dropped 0 bases and J dropped 12 bases, with 10 bases sitting between them. Germline V gives CDR1 SQVTM, CDR2 ANQGSEA. This CDR3 is CSVEDQGTQYF. The CDR3, as DNA: TGCAGCGTTGAAGATCAGGGTACACAGTATTTT.

This sequence joins TRBV29-1 and TRBJ2-3; D is unclear. Looked up from germline, CDR1 is SQVTM and CDR2 is ANQGSEA. This CDR3 spans 14 amino acids. Here the CDR3 reads CSIETGSSTDTQYF. In DNA form, the CDR3 reads TGCAGTATTGAAACTGGGTCTAGCACAGATACGCAGTATTTT.

This clonotype was found a few times. Its ends do not fully match the called genes, so a read error is possible. The chain uses TRBV6-1 and TRBJ1-1; D uncertain. The germline V gene has CDR1 MNHNS and CDR2 SASEGT. This CDR3 contains 14 residues. DNA of the CDR3: TGTGCCAACAGTTTCAGTGGTGGGCACGATGAAGCTTTCTTT. Encoded protein: CANSFSGGHDEAFF.

Of note for this clonotype: Germline is not matched at one junction end, which may reflect a read error. The genes are TRBV6-1 and TRBJ2-2; weak D call: TRBD2 (6 bases). CDR3 length: 17 residues. Germline V gene data show CDR1 as MNHNS and CDR2 as SASEGT. The CDR3, as DNA: TGTGCCAGCAGCGGGGGTGGGGGGATTACGAACACCGGCGAGCTGTTTTTT. Translating gives CASSGGGGITNTGELFF.

In this sample, this clonotype turned up a few times. V usage is TRBV28 and J usage is TRBJ1-5; tentative D call: TRBD1 (6 bases). The CDR3 runs 17 residues. Between the trimmed V and J ends, which lost 4 bases and 0 bases, there was a span of 16 bases. Germline lookup yields CDR1 MDHEN and CDR2 SYDVKM. The CDR3 DNA reads as TGTGCCAGCAGTTGGGCGGAGGGGGGATATAGCAATCAGCCCCAGCATTTT. Its protein is CASSWAEGGYSNQPQHF. The whole variable domain, filled in from reference TRBV28 and TRBJ1-5, reads DVKVTQSSRYLVKRTGEKVFLECVQDMDHENMFWYRQDPGLGLRLIYFSYDVKMKEKGDIPEGYSVSREKKERFSLILESASTNQTSMYLCASSWAEGGYSNQPQHFGDGTRLSIL.

A word on this clonotype: A read error may produce the germline difference seen at one junction end. CDR3 region: CSVEGLAENTGGLFF. The CDR3 DNA sequence: TGCAGCGTTGAGGGACTAGCGGAGAACACCGGGGGGCTGTTTTTT. The J gene is TRBJ2-2, the V gene TRBV29-1; TRBD2 agrees at 11 bases. In germline, CDR1 is SQVTM, CDR2 ANQGSEA. The CDR3 length is 15 residues.

This clonotype was observed many times. V gene TRBV6-2 or TRBV6-3 combines with J gene TRBJ2-7; the D gene is possibly TRBD2 (5 bases). This CDR3 is built from 13 residues. CDR1 is MNHEY, CDR2 SVGEGT, per germline. V lost 4 bases and J lost 2, with 9 bases in between. Here the CDR3 reads CASSSGYTYEQYF. DNA for the CDR3: TGTGCCAGCAGTTCGGGATATACCTACGAGCAGTACTTC.

As for this clonotype: Here the CDR3 omits its conserved ending phenylalanine or tryptophan, so a read error is the likely source. The CDR3 sequence: CSGTGLDIDTQYL. The CDR3 region has the DNA TGCAGTGGTACAGGGTTGGACATAGATACGCAGTATCTT. V usage is TRBV20-1 and J usage is TRBJ2-3, with D tentatively TRBD1 (6 bases). The V and J ends lost 7 bases and 5 bases respectively, with 16 bases between them. The CDR3 totals 13 residues. Germline CDR1 reads DFQATT; CDR2 reads SNEGSKA (reference sequence).

Regarding this clonotype: A read error may produce the germline difference seen at one junction end. The chain uses TRBV20-1 and TRBJ2-1; TRBD2 matches at 7 bases. This CDR3 has 14 amino acids. Germline loops: CDR1 DFQATT, CDR2 SNEGSKA (reference sequence). CDR3 sequence: CSALAVLPVMEQSF. CDR3 bases: TGCAGTGCCCTAGCGGTCCTCCCTGTGATGGAGCAGTCCTTC.

This clonotype was counted once. The rearrangement joins TRBV20-1 to TRBJ2-5; no clear D gene. This CDR3 region has 13 residues. Germline assignment: CDR1 DFQATT and CDR2 SNEGSKA (reference sequence). The CDR3 DNA follows: TGCAATGGCCCCGGAGATACCCAAGAGACCCAGTACTTC. Amino acids: CNGPGDTQETQYF.

This sequence joins TRBV5-1 and TRBJ2-7; 8 bases match TRBD2. The V and J ends lost 3 bases and 5 bases, in that order; junction bases with no gene match: 13. CDR1 SGHRS and CDR2 YFSETQ come from the germline V gene. The CDR3 loop spans 16 amino acids. CDR3 bases: TGCGCCAGCAGCTCCAACCCGGGACTAGGGGCCAACGAGCAGTACTTC. This encodes CASSSNPGLGANEQYF. Drawing the rest from reference TRBV5-1 and TRBJ2-7, the complete variable domain is KAGVTQTPRYLIKTRGQQVTLSCSPISGHRSVSWYQQTPGQGLQFLFEYFSETQRNKGNFPGRFSGRQFSNSRSEMNVSTLELGDSALYLCASSSNPGLGANEQYFGPGTRLTVT.

This clonotype was observed a handful of times. The genes are TRBV5-1 and TRBJ2-1; unclear D gene. Deletions cut 2 bases from V and 0 bases from J, with 15 bases between. CDR1 SGHRS and CDR2 YFSETQ come from the germline V gene. This CDR3 has 17 amino acids. The CDR3: CASSFLGLASSYNEQFF. The DNA of the CDR3 is TGCGCCAGCAGCTTTCTAGGGTTAGCTAGCTCCTACAATGAGCAGTTCTTC.

On this clonotype: One end of the junction does not line up with germline, which may come from a read error. The chain joins TRBV6-6 to TRBJ1-5; D gene ambiguous. The germline V gene has CDR1 MNHNY and CDR2 SVGAGI (reference sequence). The CDR3 extends over 12 amino acids. Here the CDR3 DNA reads TGTGCCAGCAGTAGCAGCAATCAGTCCCAGCATTTT. Protein sequence: CASSSSNQSQHF.

This clonotype was observed a few times. Just one base apart from a much larger clone, this may be a read error. The V call is TRBV6-2 or TRBV6-3, the J call TRBJ2-5, with 12 bases matching TRBD2. This CDR3 spans 14 amino acids. J lost 5 bases, V lost 6 bases, and 4 bases had no gene match. Germline V gene sequence: CDR1 MNHEY, CDR2 SVGEGT. CDR3 nucleotide sequence: TGTGCCAGCAGACCTAGCGGGAGGGGTGAGACCCAGTACTTC. Its translation: CASRPSGRGETQYF.

This clonotype is medium-sized (0.01 to 0.1%) in the sample. The chain links TRBV11-3 to TRBJ1-5, with TRBD1 identical over 7 bases. Germline lookup yields CDR1 SGHNT and CDR2 YENEEA. J lost 3 bases, V lost 1 base, and 6 bases had no gene match. The CDR3 sequence is 16 residues long. Here the CDR3 reads CASSLVRRGTNQPQHF. CDR3 coding DNA: TGTGCCAGCAGCTTAGTTCGCAGGGGGACCAATCAGCCCCAGCATTTT.

With regard to this clonotype: An end of the junction does not agree with germline; a read error may underlie this. The rearrangement uses TRBV29-1 and TRBJ2-2; perhaps TRBD2 as D (6 bases). CDR1 and CDR2 from the germline V gene are SQVTM and ANQGSEA. This CDR3 has 12 amino acids. CDR3 in amino acids: CSGRLSGGELSF. The CDR3 DNA follows: TGCAGTGGGAGATTAAGTGGCGGGGAGCTGTCTTTT.

Note on this clonotype: Here the CDR3 omits its conserved ending phenylalanine or tryptophan, so a read error is the likely source. The genes are TRBV6-5 and TRBJ2-2; D gene unclear. The CDR3 has 14 amino acids. Trimming pared 2 bases from V and 1 base from J, leaving 5 bases between. Germline assignment: CDR1 MNHEY and CDR2 SVGAGI. CDR3 amino acids: CASSYRLNTGELFL. CDR3 nucleotides: TGTGCCAGCAGTTACAGACTGAACACCGGGGAGCTGTTTTTA.

Comments on this clonotype: A much larger clone is a single base away; this may be a read error. The chain uses TRBV6-1 and TRBJ1-5; D is uncertain. Germline assignment: CDR1 MNHNS and CDR2 SASEGT. V was trimmed by 2 bases and J by 3 bases, leaving 14 bases between them. The CDR3 runs 16 residues. The CDR3, as DNA: TGTGCCAGCAGTGAATCCCCTGGACGGTCCAATCAGCCCCAGCATTTT. It translates to CASSESPGRSNQPQHF.

A word on this clonotype: At one of its ends the junction is not consistent with the germline gene, which may arise from a read error. The rearrangement links TRBV6-4 to TRBJ1-1, with D maybe TRBD1 (5 bases). The CDR3 extends over 14 amino acids. Germline CDR1 and CDR2: MRHNA and SNTAGT. The CDR3 region has the DNA TGTGCCAGAAGTGAAGGGGTAAGGTGGAATGAAGCTTTCTTT. Amino acids: CARSEGVRWNEAFF.

This clonotype has ten or more counts. The chain couples TRBV6-2 or TRBV6-3 to TRBJ2-1, with 14 bases aligning to TRBD2. Trimming at V came to 7 bases and at J to 7 bases, leaving 12 bases not matched to a gene. Germline V lookup: CDR1 MNHEY, CDR2 SVGEGT. CDR3 length equals 17 residues. For the CDR3, the DNA is TGTGCCAGCACCCTCGGGACTAGCGGGAGTACGAGAAATGAGCAGTTCTTC. It is translated as CASTLGTSGSTRNEQFF.

This clonotype was counted ten times or more. This rearrangement joins TRBV20-1 to TRBJ2-3, with TRBD1 matching 11 bases. J lost 5 bases, V lost 3 bases, and 4 bases had no gene match. Per germline, CDR1 DFQATT and CDR2 SNEGSKA (reference sequence). The CDR3 is made up of 14 amino acids. In DNA, the CDR3 is TGCAGTGCTAGGAGGGGGACAGGGGGAGATACGCAGTATTTT. Translated, it gives CSARRGTGGDTQYF.

This clonotype is termed medium-sized (0.01 to 0.1%). The chain links TRBV6-1 to TRBJ1-1, with D unclear. The CDR3 covers 11 residues. CDR1 is MNHNS and CDR2 is SASEGT in the germline V gene. Trimming left V 11 bases short and J 1 base short, with 8 bases between. Here the CDR3 reads CAGTRNTEAFF. The CDR3, as DNA: TGTGCCGGCACTAGGAACACTGAAGCTTTCTTT.